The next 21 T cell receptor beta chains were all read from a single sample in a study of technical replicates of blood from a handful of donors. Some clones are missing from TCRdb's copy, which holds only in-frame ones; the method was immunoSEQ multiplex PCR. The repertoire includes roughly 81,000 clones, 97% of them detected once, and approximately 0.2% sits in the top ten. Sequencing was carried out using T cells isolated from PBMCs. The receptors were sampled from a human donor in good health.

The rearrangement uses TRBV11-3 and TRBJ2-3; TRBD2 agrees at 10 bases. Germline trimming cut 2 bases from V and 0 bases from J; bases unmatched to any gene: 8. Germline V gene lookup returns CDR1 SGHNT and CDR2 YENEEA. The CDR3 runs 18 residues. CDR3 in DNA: TGTGCCAGCAGCTTATTCGGAGCGGGGGGGCCTAGCACAGATACGCAGTATTTT. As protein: CASSLFGAGGPSTDTQYF.

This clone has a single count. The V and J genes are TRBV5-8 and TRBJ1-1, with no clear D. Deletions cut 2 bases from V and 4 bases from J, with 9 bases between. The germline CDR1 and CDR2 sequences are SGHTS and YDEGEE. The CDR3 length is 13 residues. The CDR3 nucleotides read TGTGCCAGCAGCTTTGGTAGTGGCACTGAAGCTTTCTTT. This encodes CASSFGSGTEAFF.

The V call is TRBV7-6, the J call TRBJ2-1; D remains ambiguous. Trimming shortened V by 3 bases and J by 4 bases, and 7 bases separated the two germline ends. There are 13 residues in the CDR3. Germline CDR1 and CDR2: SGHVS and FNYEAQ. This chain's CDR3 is CASSLGEYNEQFF. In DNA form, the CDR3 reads TGTGCCAGCAGCTTGGGCGAGTACAATGAGCAGTTCTTC.

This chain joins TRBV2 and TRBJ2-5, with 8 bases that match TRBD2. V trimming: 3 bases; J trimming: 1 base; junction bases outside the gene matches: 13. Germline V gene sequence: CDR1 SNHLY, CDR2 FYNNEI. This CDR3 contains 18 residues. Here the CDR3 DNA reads TGTGCCAGCAGTGAGAACGGTCCGGTAGCGGGGCCCCAAGAGACCCAGTACTTC. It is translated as CASSENGPVAGPQETQYF.

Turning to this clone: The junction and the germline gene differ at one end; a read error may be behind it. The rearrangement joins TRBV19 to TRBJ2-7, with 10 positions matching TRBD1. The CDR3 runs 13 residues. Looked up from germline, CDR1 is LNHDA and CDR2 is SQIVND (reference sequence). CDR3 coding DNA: TGTGCCAGTAGTACCACCGGGACAGGGGCTCGGGACTTC. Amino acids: CASSTTGTGARDF. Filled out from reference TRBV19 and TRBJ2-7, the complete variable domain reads DGGITQSPKYLFRKEGQNVTLSCEQNLNHDAMYWYRQDPGQGLRLIYYSQIVNDFQKGDIAEGYSVSREKKESFPLTVTSAQKNPTAFYLCASSTTGTGARDFGPGTRLTVT.

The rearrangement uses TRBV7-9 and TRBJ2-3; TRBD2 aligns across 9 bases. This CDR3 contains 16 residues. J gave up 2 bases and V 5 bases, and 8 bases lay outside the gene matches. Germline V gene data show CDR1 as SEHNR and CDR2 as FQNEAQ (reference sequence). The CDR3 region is CASSQLAGVTTDTQYF. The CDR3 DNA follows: TGTGCCAGCAGCCAATTAGCGGGGGTCACCACAGATACGCAGTATTTT. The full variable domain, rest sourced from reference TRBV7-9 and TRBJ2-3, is DTGVSQNPRHKITKRGQNVTFRCDPISEHNRLYWYRQTLGQGPEFLTYFQNEAQLEKSRLLSDRFSAERPKGSFSTLEIQRTEQGDSAMYLCASSQLAGVTTDTQYFGPGTRLTVL.

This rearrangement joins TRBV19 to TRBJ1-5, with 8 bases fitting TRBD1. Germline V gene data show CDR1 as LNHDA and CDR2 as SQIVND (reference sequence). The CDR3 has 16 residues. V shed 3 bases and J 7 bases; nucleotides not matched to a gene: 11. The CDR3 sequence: CASSILRGRTGQPQHF. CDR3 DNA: TGTGCCAGTAGTATCCTCAGGGGGCGAACAGGACAGCCCCAGCATTTT.

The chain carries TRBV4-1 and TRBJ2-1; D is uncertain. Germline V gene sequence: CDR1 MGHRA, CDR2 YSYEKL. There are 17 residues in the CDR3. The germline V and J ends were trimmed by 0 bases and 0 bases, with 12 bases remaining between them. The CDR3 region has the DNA TGCGCCAGCAGCCAAGATCGCGCTAGGAGCTCCTACAATGAGCAGTTCTTC. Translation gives CASSQDRARSSYNEQFF.

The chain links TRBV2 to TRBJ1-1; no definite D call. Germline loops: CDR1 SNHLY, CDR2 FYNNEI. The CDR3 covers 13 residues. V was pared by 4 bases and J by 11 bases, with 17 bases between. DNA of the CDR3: TGTGCCAGCAGTGTACAAACCGGAGGTATGGCTTTCTTT. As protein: CASSVQTGGMAFF.

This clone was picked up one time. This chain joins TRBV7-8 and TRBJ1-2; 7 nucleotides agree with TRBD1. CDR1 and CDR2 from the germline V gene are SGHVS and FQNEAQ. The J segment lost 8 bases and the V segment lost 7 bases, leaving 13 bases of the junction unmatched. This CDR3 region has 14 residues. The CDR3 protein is CASTPWRDSQGYTF. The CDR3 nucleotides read TGTGCCAGCACCCCCTGGCGGGACAGTCAAGGCTACACCTTC.

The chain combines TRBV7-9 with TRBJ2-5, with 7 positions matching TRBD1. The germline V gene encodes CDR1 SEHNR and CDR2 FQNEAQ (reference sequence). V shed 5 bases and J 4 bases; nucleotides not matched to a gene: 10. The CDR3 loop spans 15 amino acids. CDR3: CASSHTYRGRETQYF. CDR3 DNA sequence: TGTGCCAGCAGCCACACCTACAGGGGTCGAGAGACCCAGTACTTC.

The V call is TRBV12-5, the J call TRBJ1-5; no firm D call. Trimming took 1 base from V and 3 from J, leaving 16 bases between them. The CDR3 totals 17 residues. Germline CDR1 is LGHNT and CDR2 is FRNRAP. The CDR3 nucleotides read TGTGCTAGTGGTTTGGCAACTCATCCGGGGTCCAATCAGCCCCAGCATTTT. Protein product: CASGLATHPGSNQPQHF. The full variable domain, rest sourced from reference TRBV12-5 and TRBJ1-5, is DARVTQTPRHKVTEMGQEVTMRCQPILGHNTVFWYRQTMMQGLELLAYFRNRAPLDDSGMPKDRFSAEMPDATLATLKIQPSEPRDSAVYFCASGLATHPGSNQPQHFGDGTRLSIL.

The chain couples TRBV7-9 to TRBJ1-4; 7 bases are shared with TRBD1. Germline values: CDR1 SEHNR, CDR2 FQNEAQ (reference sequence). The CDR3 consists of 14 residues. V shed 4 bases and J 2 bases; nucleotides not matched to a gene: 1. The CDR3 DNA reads TGTGCCAGCAGCTCACAGGGGACTAATGAAAAACTGTTTTTT. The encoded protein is CASSSQGTNEKLFF.

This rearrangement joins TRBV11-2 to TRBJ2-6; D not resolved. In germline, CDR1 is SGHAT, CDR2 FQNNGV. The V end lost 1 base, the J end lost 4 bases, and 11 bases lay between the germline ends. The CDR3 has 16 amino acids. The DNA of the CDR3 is TGTGCCAGCAGCTTAGCCCCTTTCCAGGGGGCCAACGTCCTGACTTTC. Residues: CASSLAPFQGANVLTF.

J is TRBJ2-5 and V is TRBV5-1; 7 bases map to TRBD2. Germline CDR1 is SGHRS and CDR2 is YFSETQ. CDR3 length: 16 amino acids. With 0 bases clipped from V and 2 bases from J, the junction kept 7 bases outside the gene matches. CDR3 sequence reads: CASSLGVREVQETQYF. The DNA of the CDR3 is TGCGCCAGCAGCTTGGGAGTACGGGAGGTACAAGAGACCCAGTACTTC.

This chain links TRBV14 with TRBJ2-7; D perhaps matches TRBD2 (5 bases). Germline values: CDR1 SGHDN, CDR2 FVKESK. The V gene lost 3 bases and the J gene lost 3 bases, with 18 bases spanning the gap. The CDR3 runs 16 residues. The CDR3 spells CASSQPPGKGNYEQYF. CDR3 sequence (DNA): TGTGCCAGCAGCCAGCCACCGGGAAAAGGGAACTACGAGCAGTACTTC.

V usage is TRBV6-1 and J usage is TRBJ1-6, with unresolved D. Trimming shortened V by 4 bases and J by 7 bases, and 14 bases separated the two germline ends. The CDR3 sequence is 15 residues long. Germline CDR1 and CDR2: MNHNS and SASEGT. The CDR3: CASSAEAITNSPLHF. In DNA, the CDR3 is TGTGCCAGCAGTGCTGAGGCCATAACCAATTCACCCCTCCACTTT.

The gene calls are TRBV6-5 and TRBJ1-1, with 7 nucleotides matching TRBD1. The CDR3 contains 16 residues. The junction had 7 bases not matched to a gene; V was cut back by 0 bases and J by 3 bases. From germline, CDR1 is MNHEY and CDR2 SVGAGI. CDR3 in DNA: TGTGCCAGCAGTTACTCGAGGGGGCGTTTTGACACTGAAGCTTTCTTT. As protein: CASSYSRGRFDTEAFF.

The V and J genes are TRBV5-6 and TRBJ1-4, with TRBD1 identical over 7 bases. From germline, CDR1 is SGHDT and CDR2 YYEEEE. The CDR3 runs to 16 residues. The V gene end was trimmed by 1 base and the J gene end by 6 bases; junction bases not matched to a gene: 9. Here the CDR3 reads CASSLLRTGRYEKLFF. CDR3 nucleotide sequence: TGTGCCAGCAGCTTGCTTAGGACAGGCCGCTATGAAAAACTGTTTTTT.

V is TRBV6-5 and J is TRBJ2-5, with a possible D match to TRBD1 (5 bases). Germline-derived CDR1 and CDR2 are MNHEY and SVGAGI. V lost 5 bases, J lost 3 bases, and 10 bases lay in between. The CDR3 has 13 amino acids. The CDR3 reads CASSQGWEETQYF. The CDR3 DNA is TGTGCCAGCAGTCAGGGTTGGGAAGAGACCCAGTACTTC.

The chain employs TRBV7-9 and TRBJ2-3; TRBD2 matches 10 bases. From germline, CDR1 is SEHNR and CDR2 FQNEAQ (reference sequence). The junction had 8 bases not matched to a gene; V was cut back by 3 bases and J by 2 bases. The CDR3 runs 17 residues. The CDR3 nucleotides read TGTGCCAGCAGCTTCTATAAGCGGGGGGGGTCCACAGATACGCAGTATTTT. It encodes CASSFYKRGGSTDTQYF. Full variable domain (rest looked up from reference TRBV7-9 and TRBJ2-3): DTGVSQNPRHKITKRGQNVTFRCDPISEHNRLYWYRQTLGQGPEFLTYFQNEAQLEKSRLLSDRFSAERPKGSFSTLEIQRTEQGDSAMYLCASSFYKRGGSTDTQYFGPGTRLTVL.